The present T cell receptor beta chain was sequenced within a study of T-cell memory formation after mild COVID-19. Study-level points and caveats: Day 15 to 85 contracting clones showed balanced CD4/CD8; day 15 to 37 expanders favored CD4+.

About this clonotype: As yet, its antigen is unknown.

TCR alpha and TCR beta cDNA libraries with sample barcodes and UMIs came from 5'RACE using constant-segment primers. TCRdb reprocessed the 5' RACE reads with MiXCR, giving one entry per CDR3 protein. Of around 300,000 distinct CDR3 sequences listed, roughly a fifth were seen once; the top ten hold around 21%. Germline-derived CDR1 and CDR2 are LGHNA and YNFKEQ. J was trimmed by 12 bases and V by 0 bases; bases with no gene match: 11. This CDR3 has 15 residues. This chain connects TRBV4-2 to TRBJ2-1; 7 bases line up with TRBD2. This receptor was identified in a man younger than 35 who had mild COVID-19 (a few samples of this study predate the infection). Cell type and time point are not known. Sequenced sample: PBMCs or a T cell subset sorted from them (not recorded which). The CDR3 nucleotides read TGTGCCAGCAGCCAAGAGGAGACAGCGGGGATTGCGCAGTTCTTC. This gives the protein CASSQEETAGIAQFF.